These T cell receptor beta chains were read from a single sample in a study of CD4+ T cells in melanoma. Assay: immunoSEQ multiplex PCR; the TCRdb copy retains only in-frame clones and omits some. Among some 110,000 clones listed, around 93% were seen once. The sequenced sample was peripheral blood. All receptors come from a human donor with melanoma. Each CDR3 is given with its conserved first and last residue. A D gene is named only where the DNA matches it firmly. The size field is filled for only some rows; it gives once, few, many or a size class.

clone size,D gene,V gene,J gene,CDR3 DNA,CDR3 protein
.,.,TRBV4-1,TRBJ1-2,TGCGCCAGCAGCCAAGGGTTTCAGGGCCGCTTTGTTAACTATGGCTACACCTTC,CASSQGFQGRFVNYGYTF
.,.,TRBV4-2,TRBJ2-1,TGTGCCAGCAGCCAAGCGGCAGGGAGATCCTACAATGAGCAGTTCTTC,CASSQAAGRSYNEQFF
.,.,TRBV5-1,TRBJ2-7,TGCGCCAGCAGCTCCCTTGCCTACGAGCAGTACTTC,CASSSLAYEQYF
.,.,TRBV2,TRBJ1-1,TGTGCCAGCTGTGGAGCTCTATCGAACACTGAAGCTTTCTTT,CASCGALSNTEAFF
.,.,TRBV19,TRBJ2-2,TGTGCCAGTAGTATCTCGGGACGGAGAAACACCGGGGAGCTGTTTTTT,CASSISGRRNTGELFF
.,.,TRBV7-2,TRBJ2-5,TGTGCCAGCAGCTTAGATCGGGGGCCCCACGGGAAGACCCAGTACTTC,CASSLDRGPHGKTQYF
.,.,TRBV6-1,TRBJ1-1,TGTGCCAGCAGTGAAGCGGGCGGGTTGAGGCCGAACACTGAAGCTTTCTTT,CASSEAGGLRPNTEAFF
.,TRBD1,TRBV28,TRBJ2-2,TGTGCCAGCAGCGGGACAGTGGCGAGCGGGGAGCTGTTTTTT,CASSGTVASGELFF
.,TRBD2,TRBV19,TRBJ2-1,TGTGCCAGTAGTATAGATGGGACTAGCGGGCATGGGTTCTTC,CASSIDGTSGHGFF
.,TRBD2,TRBV18,TRBJ2-7,TGTGCCAGCTCACCCCGGGGGGAATCCTACGAGCAGTACTTC,CASSPRGESYEQYF
.,TRBD2,TRBV28,TRBJ2-1,TGTGCCAGCAGTTTAAATCTCGGACTAGGGGCCCATGAGCAGTTCTTC,CASSLNLGLGAHEQFF
once,TRBD2,TRBV7-7,TRBJ2-1,TGTGCCAGCAGCTTAGGGCTAGCGGGGCCCAATGAGCAGTTCTTC,CASSLGLAGPNEQFF
.,.,TRBV6-5,TRBJ2-7,TGTGCCAGCAGTGCCAGGGGTTACGAGCAGTACTTC,CASSARGYEQYF
.,.,TRBV30,TRBJ2-7,TGTGCCTGGAGTGTATACCGCTCCTACGAGCAGTACTTC,CAWSVYRSYEQYF
once,.,TRBV18,TRBJ2-2,TGTGCCAGCTCTAACGCCGGGTCCGGGGAGCTGTTTTTT,CASSNAGSGELFF
.,.,TRBV29-1,TRBJ2-2,TGCAGCGTTGAAGTGGTGAACACCGGGGAGCTGTTTTTT,CSVEVVNTGELFF
.,TRBD2,TRBV11-2,TRBJ2-7,TGTGCCAGCGCCCCAGGGACTAGCGGAACCTACGAGCAGTACTTC,CASAPGTSGTYEQYF